The 12 T cell receptor beta chains listed next were all sequenced from one sample in a study of blood T cell repertoires in COVID-19. The assay was immunoSEQ multiplex PCR, and TCRdb's table has in-frame clones only and misses some. The data show some 180,000 clones, 60% to 80% seen once. Input material: PBMCs or T cells enriched from blood (not recorded which). These receptor sequences come from a man in his fifties or sixties who had been exposed to COVID-19.

The rearrangement uses TRBV18 and TRBJ1-2; D uncertain. The germline V gene has CDR1 KGHSH and CDR2 LQKENI. The length of the CDR3 is 15 residues. Trimming left V 0 bases short and J 5 bases short, with 13 bases between. The CDR3, as DNA: TGTGCCAGCTCACCACCGTTATCAGGCGGGTATGGCTACACCTTC. It codes for CASSPPLSGGYGYTF. Looking up the rest from reference TRBV18 and TRBJ1-2 gives the full variable domain: NAGVMQNPRHLVRRRGQEARLRCSPMKGHSHVYWYRQLPEEGLKFMVYLQKENIIDESGMPKERFSAEFPKEGPSILRIQQVVRGDSAAYFCASSPPLSGGYGYTFGSGTRLTVV.

The chain is built from TRBV14 and TRBJ2-1; perhaps TRBD1 as D (6 bases). The V and J ends lost 3 bases and 9 bases respectively, with 18 bases between them. CDR3 size: 15 residues. Per germline, CDR1 SGHDN and CDR2 FVKESK. In nucleotides, the CDR3 is TGTGCCAGCAGCCAGCCCGGGACAATCAGTAGTGAGCAGTTCTTC. This codes for CASSQPGTISSEQFF.

The chain recombines TRBV28 with TRBJ1-1, with D perhaps TRBD1 (6 bases). V lost 5 bases and J 4 bases, leaving 20 bases between the germline ends. The CDR3 has 16 residues. Germline lookup yields CDR1 MDHEN and CDR2 SYDVKM. In DNA, the CDR3 is TGTGCCAGCAGTCAGCAGGGGCCCAGGATTGGCACTGAAGCTTTCTTT. Its protein product is CASSQQGPRIGTEAFF.

V gene TRBV5-1 combines with J gene TRBJ2-3; TRBD1 is a possible D gene (5 bases). Germline loops: CDR1 SGHRS, CDR2 YFSETQ. CDR3 length: 15 amino acids. The V end was cut by 0 bases, the J end by 4 bases, with 12 bases between. CDR3: CASSLDGQKADTQYF. DNA of the CDR3: TGCGCCAGCAGCTTGGACGGACAAAAGGCAGATACGCAGTATTTT.

The rearrangement uses TRBV11-2 and TRBJ1-4; D is perhaps TRBD1 (5 bases). Germline-derived CDR1 and CDR2 are SGHAT and FQNNGV. The V gene lost 6 bases and the J gene lost 0 bases, with 14 bases spanning the gap. The CDR3 extends over 16 amino acids. DNA of the CDR3: TGTGCCAGCAGGCCTGACAGAATAACAACTAATGAAAAACTGTTTTTT. Its translation: CASRPDRITTNEKLFF.

The chain has TRBV9 and TRBJ2-7, with 8 bases aligning to TRBD2. Germline V gives CDR1 SGDLS, CDR2 YYNGEE. The CDR3 spans 14 residues. J gave up 5 bases and V 1 base, and 5 bases lay outside the gene matches. CDR3 DNA sequence: TGTGCCAGCAGCGTAAACGCGGGAGGCCACGAGCAGTACTTC. Translating it yields CASSVNAGGHEQYF. Looking up the rest from reference TRBV9 and TRBJ2-7 gives the full variable domain: DSGVTQTPKHLITATGQRVTLRCSPRSGDLSVYWYQQSLDQGLQFLIQYYNGEERAKGNILERFSAQQFPDLHSELNLSSLELGDSALYFCASSVNAGGHEQYFGPGTRLTVT.

The J gene is TRBJ2-1, the V gene TRBV3-1 (or the pseudogene TRBV3-2), with TRBD2 matching over 12 bases. The ends lost 2 bases at V and 8 bases at J; junction bases unmatched: 4. CDR3 length: 15 residues. Germline V gene lookup returns CDR1 LGHDT and CDR2 YNNKEL (reference sequence). CDR3 region: CASSQTGLAGDEQFF. The CDR3 DNA reads TGTGCCAGCAGCCAAACGGGACTAGCGGGTGATGAGCAGTTCTTC.

The chain employs TRBV7-3 and TRBJ1-1; D perhaps matches TRBD1 (6 bases). The CDR3 is 16 amino acids. Deletions cut 2 bases from V and 4 bases from J, with 17 bases between. Germline-derived CDR1 and CDR2 are SGHTA and FQGTGA. CDR3 protein: CASSLQAAGGGTEAFF. DNA for the CDR3: TGTGCCAGCAGCTTACAAGCGGCGGGGGGCGGCACTGAAGCTTTCTTT.

This clone is a singleton in its sample. The chain couples TRBV5-1 to TRBJ2-1; possibly TRBD2 for D (5 bases). The CDR3 loop spans 12 amino acids. Germline lookup yields CDR1 SGHRS and CDR2 YFSETQ. V was trimmed by 4 bases and J by 10 bases, leaving 12 bases between them. CDR3 sequence reads: CASSITSWEQFF. The CDR3 region has the DNA TGCGCCAGCAGCATCACTAGTTGGGAGCAGTTCTTC.

The chain uses TRBV6-4 and TRBJ2-1, with 7 bases fitting TRBD2. The CDR3 spans 15 residues. Germline V lookup: CDR1 MRHNA, CDR2 SNTAGT. V was clipped by 4 bases and J by 0 bases; unmatched bases: 3. CDR3 sequence: CASSVQRGSYNEQFF. The CDR3 DNA follows: TGTGCCAGCAGTGTACAGCGGGGCTCCTACAATGAGCAGTTCTTC.

The rearrangement links TRBV3-1 (or the pseudogene TRBV3-2) to TRBJ1-4; no reliable D call. CDR3 length: 13 amino acids. Deletions cut 3 bases from V and 4 bases from J, with 6 bases between. Per the germline V gene, CDR1 is LGHDT and CDR2 is YNNKEL (reference sequence). The DNA for the CDR3 is TGTGCCAGCAGCCACCGAGGTAATGAAAAACTGTTTTTT. The encoded protein is CASSHRGNEKLFF.

The chain recombines TRBV21-1 with TRBJ2-2; the table assigns TRBD1, which was not confirmed against the DNA. TRBV21-1 is a pseudogene. This CDR3 is 17 amino acids long. The CDR3 is CASSKVGDRGHTGELFF. Written as DNA, the CDR3 is TGTGCCAGCAGCAAAGTTGGGGACAGGGGGCACACCGGGGAGCTGTTTTTT.